Listed below are T cell receptor beta chains from one sample, sequenced in a study of blood T cell repertoires in COVID-19. The method was immunoSEQ multiplex PCR; TCRdb's version includes in-frame clones alone and lacks a portion of them. The sample shows hundreds of thousands of clones, around nine tenths of them seen only once. Material for sequencing was PBMCs or T cells enriched from blood (not recorded which). These receptors were taken from an older woman who had recovered from COVID-19. Each CDR3 is given with its conserved first and last residue.

length	V	J	CDR3
13	TRBV10-3	TRBJ1-1	CATRTASNTEAFF
13	TRBV12-3/TRBV12-4	TRBJ1-1	CASSLVAGTEAFF
15	TRBV4-1	TRBJ1-3	CASSQAYPSGNTIYF
13	TRBV2	TRBJ2-1	CASRGSLYNEQFF
14	TRBV24-1	TRBJ2-3	CATRGAGGPDTQYF
16	TRBV3-1/TRBV3-2	TRBJ2-1	CASSQGLAGEGGEQFF
14	TRBV19	TRBJ1-5	CASTTDRAHQPQHF
13	TRBV7-8	TRBJ1-5	CASSNGRGQPQHF
16	TRBV30	TRBJ2-2	CAWSVPRRANTGELFF
13	TRBV27	TRBJ1-5	CASSLATNQPQHF